This TCR beta chain was documented in a study of blood T cell repertoires in COVID-19. Overall study: Both acute and convalescent COVID-19 samples were obtained from the United States, Italy and Spain. In each case, the material was cDNA or gDNA derived from T cells, B-cell-depleted T cells, or PBMCs.

Original analysis: Nucleated cell counts were estimated from reference gene primer amplification. Using immunoSEQ multiplex PCR, the repertoire was profiled, and TCRdb retains in-frame clones only, with some absent. That table supplies the V and J calls and clone size; D and trimming were determined from the DNA. The profile shows 200,000 to 300,000 clones, more than 65% of them singletons. The CDR3 is made up of 18 amino acids. The rearrangement joins TRBV21-1 to TRBJ2-3; the D call of TRBD2 is as the table states it, not checked on the DNA. TRBV21-1 represents a pseudogene. The specimen sequenced was peripheral blood. The sequence derives from a man between 35 and 55 years old who had recovered from COVID-19. CDR3 nucleotides: TGTGCCAGCAGCAAACTGGCGGAGGACTATTCTTCCACAGATACGCAGTATTTT. It codes for CASSKLAEDYSSTDTQYF.